This TCR beta chain was captured in a study of blood T cell repertoires in COVID-19. Whole-study context: There were acute and convalescent COVID-19 samples, and they came from the United States, Italy and Spain. From T cells, B-cell-depleted T cells, or PBMCs came the material, which was cDNA or gDNA.

Methods used by the authors: Nucleated cell number was recorded as an estimate derived from reference gene primer amplification. The assay was immunoSEQ multiplex PCR, and TCRdb's table has in-frame clones only and misses some. V and J calls and clone size are given by that table; D and trimming were obtained from the DNA. The sample consists of under 170,000 clones, just over 85% of them appearing once. CDR1 and CDR2 from the germline V gene are SNHLY and FYNNEI. V shed 6 bases and J 10 bases; nucleotides not matched to a gene: 5. The CDR3 covers 12 residues. Sequencing used peripheral blood. The chain joins TRBV2 to TRBJ2-1; TRBD2 aligns across 8 bases. The clonotype was recovered from a man in his sixties or seventies with acute or convalescent COVID-19. The CDR3 sequence is CASSPRGGEQFF. The DNA for the CDR3 is TGTGCCAGCAGCCCCCGGGGGGGCGAGCAGTTCTTC.